Listed here is a single T cell receptor beta chain. Its cognate antigen has yet to be identified. No quality values exist for individual bases; no much larger clone is one base distant. RNA was extracted with the RNeasy kit and roughly 0.5 to 1 ug was reverse transcribed using random hexamers. The immunoSEQ multiplex PCR assay, covering 54 Vbeta and 13 Jbeta segments, was used to amplify TCR beta CDR3 regions. To correct PCR amplification bias, a synthetic template baseline was used for both primer optimization and computational correction. On the study's bioinformatics: Reads were assigned to V, D and J genes according to IMGT and analyzed in immunoSEQ Analyzer, with only productive sequences retained. To calculate clonality, Shannon entropy was normalized by log2 of the number of productive unique sequences and then subtracted from one. Public and private clones were assessed among the 100 most prevalent clones of each patient and control. Susac-specific clones were defined as absent from healthy and MS cohorts, around 970 published viral clones and other ImmuneACCESS disease sequences. TCRdb redid the processing of the public reads, applying fastp at Q25 and MiXCR, and retained in-frame beta chains. Rows with a matching CDR3 protein are joined into one entry that keeps the most common DNA and genes. TCRdb, not the original authors, processed these V and J calls. Present in this sample are about 140,000 distinct CDR3 sequences, approximately 93% of which were seen just once. Together, the top ten hold approximately 0.3% of the sample.

The data originate from a study of CD8 T cells in Susac syndrome (dated by TCRdb to between 2017 and 2020). About the study as a whole: The study used repertoire sequencing to test whether antigen drove CD8+ T cell activation and differentiation in Susac syndrome. Clonality of the CD8+ T cell repertoire was compared between around 13 healthy donors, about 14 Susac syndrome patients and about 15 multiple sclerosis patients.

Peripheral blood CD8+ and CD4+ T cells from healthy donors, Susac syndrome patients and multiple sclerosis patients were profiled by high-throughput TCR beta sequencing. The healthy donors served as controls matched for age and sex. Bulk CD8+ and CD4+ T cells were purified by magnetic negative isolation, while CD8+ TEMRA cells were enriched using FACS. Blood was drawn into EDTA tubes, processed within 24 hours, and PBMCs were isolated by density gradient centrifugation. PBMCs intended for TCR sequencing were cryopreserved in liquid nitrogen and were subsequently thawed in a 37 degrees C water bath. A purity of at least 90% was achieved for sorted or isolated CD4+, CD8+ and CD8+ TEMRA cells. General conclusions and limits of the study: The number of individuals in the TCR sequencing and HLA analysis was acknowledged as relatively small.

Sequencing was carried out using CD8+ T cells from PBMCs. The source is a human donor in good health.

The CDR3 region: CASSPGLARLLWDEQYF. The sequenced DNA: TGTGCCAGCAGCCCGGGACTAGCGCGCTTACTATGGGACGAGCAGTACTTC. This chain joins TRBV28 to TRBJ2-7; TRBD2 agrees with 10 junctional bases. From the cysteine up to the phenylalanine, the CDR3 has a length of 17 residues. Of all the DNA, just the CDR3 is kept, 51 bases in frame from base 1. CDR1 MDHEN and CDR2 SYDVKM were looked up in the germline V gene. At the junction V is shortened by 6 bases and J by 5 bases; bases outside the gene matches: 16.